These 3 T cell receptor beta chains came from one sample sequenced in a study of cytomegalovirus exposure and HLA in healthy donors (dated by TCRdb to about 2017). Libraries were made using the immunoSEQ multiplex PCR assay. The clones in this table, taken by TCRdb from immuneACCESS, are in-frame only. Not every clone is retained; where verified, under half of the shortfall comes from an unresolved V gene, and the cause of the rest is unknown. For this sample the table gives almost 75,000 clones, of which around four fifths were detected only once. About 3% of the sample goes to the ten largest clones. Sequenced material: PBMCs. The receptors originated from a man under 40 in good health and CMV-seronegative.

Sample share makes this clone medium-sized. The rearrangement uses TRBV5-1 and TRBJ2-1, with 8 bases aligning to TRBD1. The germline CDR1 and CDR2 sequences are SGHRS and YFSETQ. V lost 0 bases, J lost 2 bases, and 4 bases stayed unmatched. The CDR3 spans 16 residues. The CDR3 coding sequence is TGCGCCAGCAGCTTGGAACAGGGGGTTGCCTACAATGAGCAGTTCTTC. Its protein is CASSLEQGVAYNEQFF.

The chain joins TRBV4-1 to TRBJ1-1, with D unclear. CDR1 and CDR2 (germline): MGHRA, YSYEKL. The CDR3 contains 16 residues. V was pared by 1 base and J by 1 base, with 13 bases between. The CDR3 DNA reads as TGCGCCAGCAGCCAAGTCTTCGGACTCGGGAACACTGAAGCTTTCTTT. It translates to CASSQVFGLGNTEAFF.

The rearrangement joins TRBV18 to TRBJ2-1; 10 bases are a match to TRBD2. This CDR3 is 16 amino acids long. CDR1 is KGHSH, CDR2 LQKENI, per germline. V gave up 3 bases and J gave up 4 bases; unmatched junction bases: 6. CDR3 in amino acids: CASSPYLAGDYNEQFF. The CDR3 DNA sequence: TGTGCCAGCTCACCCTATCTAGCGGGAGATTACAATGAGCAGTTCTTC.